What follows is one T cell receptor (beta chain) and its context. Its antigen is not identified. These data come from a study of response to subunit inactivated influenza vaccine. The study's findings and limits: Seasonal influenza vaccination, on each occasion, was suggested by the authors to recruit few new T cells.

One entry per CDR3 protein results from TCRdb running MiXCR on the RT-PCR reads. The sample shows approximately 490,000 distinct CDR3 sequences, around 7.7% of them seen only once. The V gene lost 0 bases and the J gene lost 3 bases, with 15 bases spanning the gap. CDR1 and CDR2 from the germline V gene are SGHRS and YFSETQ. The CDR3 runs 16 residues. The source was PBMCs from blood, collected less than 30 months after vaccination. This TCR was recovered from a man between 50 and 75 years old who received an inactivated influenza vaccine. The J gene is TRBJ2-5, the V gene TRBV5-1, with D possibly matching TRBD1 (6 bases). The CDR3 sequence: CASSLARTAREETQYF. CDR3 bases: TGCGCCAGCAGCTTGGCCAGGACAGCCAGGGAAGAGACCCAGTACTTC.